This T cell receptor (beta chain) is from a study of cytomegalovirus exposure and HLA in healthy donors. Findings of the study overall: TCR sequences were mostly rare, though some public TCRs occurred in many donors.

With respect to this clone: Its specificity is not known.

The PCR was carried out with 60 Vbeta primers and 13 Jbeta primers. Here immunoSEQ multiplex PCR was the method, and the copy in TCRdb shows in-frame clones only, minus some. This repertoire shows approximately 170,000 clones, roughly 80% found once; its top ten account for 2.4%. The CDR3 covers 15 residues. Germline V CDR1 and CDR2: MNHEY, SVGAGI. Unmatched junction bases numbered 13, after V lost 6 bases and J lost 6 bases. The rearrangement joins TRBV6-5 to TRBJ2-7; 8 positions match TRBD2. Input material: PBMCs. The TCR sequence derives from a male donor in good health and CMV-seronegative. The CDR3 reads CASRGSGTRASEQYF. DNA of the CDR3: TGTGCCAGCAGAGGGTCCGGGACTAGAGCTTCCGAGCAGTACTTC.